A selection of T cell receptor beta chains follows, all from one sample in a study of T cells after yellow fever vaccination. From the 5' RACE reads, TCRdb called clonotypes with MiXCR, one entry per CDR3 protein. This repertoire shows under 300,000 distinct CDR3 sequences, 6.9% found once; its top ten account for roughly 0.86%. The source was CD4+ T cells sorted from PBMCs, collected 15 days after the yellow fever booster vaccination. Every receptor here comes from a man aged 25-45 years who received the YFV17D yellow fever vaccine. Each CDR3 is given with its conserved first and last residue. The order of the fields is clone size, D gene, J gene, V gene, CDR3 DNA, CDR3 protein. A D gene is named only where the DNA matches it firmly. Size is omitted from some rows. Given values are once, few, many or a class for expanded clones.

NA | TRBD2 | TRBJ2-7 | TRBV14 | TGTGCCAGCAGCCAGCGCCTGGGGCGGGAGATCTACGAGCAGTACTTC | CASSQRLGREIYEQYF
many | NA | TRBJ2-2 | TRBV7-6 | TGTGCCAGCAGCCCTAGCCGAAACACCGGGGAGCTGTTTTTT | CASSPSRNTGELFF
few | NA | TRBJ1-1 | TRBV5-4 | TGTGCCAGCAGCTTGGCCGGTCGTCGGTTGAACACTGAAGCTTTCTTT | CASSLAGRRLNTEAFF
many | TRBD2 | TRBJ2-1 | TRBV4-3 | TGCGCCAGCAGCCTTTCGCGGGGGTACAATGAGCAGTTCTTC | CASSLSRGYNEQFF
many | NA | TRBJ2-5 | TRBV7-9 | TGTGCCAGCAGCCCTCGGTTGAGTCAAGAGACCCAGTACTTC | CASSPRLSQETQYF
NA | NA | TRBJ2-1 | TRBV18 | TGTGCCAGCTCGCGCGGGGCTAGCGATAACAATGAGCAGTTCTTC | CASSRGASDNNEQFF
NA | TRBD1 | TRBJ2-3 | TRBV10-3 | TGTGCCAACTTACAGGGGAACACAGATACGCAGTATTTT | CANLQGNTDTQYF
many | NA | TRBJ2-2 | TRBV7-9 | TGTGCCAGCAGCCGCAGGGAGTCCGGGGAGCTGTTTTTT | CASSRRESGELFF
NA | NA | TRBJ2-3 | TRBV12-3/TRBV12-4 | TGTGCCAGCAGTTTGTCCCTCGGGGCTTCTAGCACAGATACGCAGTATTTT | CASSLSLGASSTDTQYF
few | NA | TRBJ2-1 | TRBV10-1 | TGCGCCAGCAGTGAAGGGGGATCGGGCGCATCCAATGAGCAGTTCTTC | CASSEGGSGASNEQFF
NA | NA | TRBJ2-7 | TRBV6-2/TRBV6-3 | TGTGCCAGCAGTTACGGTTGGGGAGAAGAGGTCTACGAGCAGTACTTC | CASSYGWGEEVYEQYF
few | NA | TRBJ2-2 | TRBV4-3 | TGCGCCAGCAGCCGGAGGGGAGTCGGGGAGCTGTTTTTT | CASSRRGVGELFF
NA | NA | TRBJ2-1 | TRBV4-2 | TGTGCCAGCAGCCAAGATCTTGTAGTACAATACAATGAGCAGTTCTTC | CASSQDLVVQYNEQFF
many | NA | TRBJ2-7 | TRBV7-2 | TGTGCCAGCAGCTTGGGGGACACCAGGGAGTACTTC | CASSLGDTREYF
few | TRBD1 | TRBJ2-7 | TRBV4-2 | TGTGCCAGCAGCGCCCGGGACAGGTTCTCCTACGAGCAGTACTTC | CASSARDRFSYEQYF
NA | TRBD1 | TRBJ1-1 | TRBV20-1 | TGCAGTGCGAGTGACAGGGGCAGGGGCACTGAAGCTTTCTTT | CSASDRGRGTEAFF
few | NA | TRBJ2-3 | TRBV4-2 | TGTGCCAGCAGCCAATCCCCCGATAGCACAGATACGCAGTATTTT | CASSQSPDSTDTQYF
few | NA | TRBJ2-2 | TRBV12-3/TRBV12-4 | TGTGCCGGGATAGACGGCAGGGATAGGACCGGGGAGCTGTTTTTT | CAGIDGRDRTGELFF
few | NA | TRBJ2-5 | TRBV7-9 | TGTGCCAGCAGCCCCACCCCGGTGGAGACCCAGTACTTC | CASSPTPVETQYF
NA | NA | TRBJ2-4 | TRBV3-1 | TGTGCCAGCAGCCGATCGCCAGGGATTCAGTACTTC | CASSRSPGIQYF
NA | NA | TRBJ2-5 | TRBV20-1 | TGCAGTGCTAGTAAGCCGGGAGTAGAGACCCAGTACTTC | CSASKPGVETQYF
many | NA | TRBJ2-2 | TRBV5-1 | TGCGCCAGCTCGGGGCAGAGAACCGGGGAGCTGTTTTTT | CASSGQRTGELFF
few | NA | TRBJ2-4 | TRBV20-1 | TGCTGTGCTACAGCACAGGGTGGAGTACCCGTAGCCAAAAACATTCAGTACTTC | CCATAQGGVPVAKNIQYF
many | NA | TRBJ1-1 | TRBV24-1 | TGTGCCACCAGTGATTCAGGACCCTCTACTGAAGCTTTCTTT | CATSDSGPSTEAFF
NA | NA | TRBJ2-7 | TRBV12-3/TRBV12-4 | TGTGCCAGCAGCTGGGCACAGGGTGTTCCCTACGAGCAGTACTTC | CASSWAQGVPYEQYF
few | TRBD1 | TRBJ2-5 | TRBV19 | TGTGCCAGCCGGGACAGAGGATTAGAGACCCAGTACTTC | CASRDRGLETQYF
few | NA | TRBJ1-2 | TRBV20-1 | TGCAGTGCTAGAGATCAACTGGGCTACACCTTC | CSARDQLGYTF
many | TRBD2 | TRBJ2-1 | TRBV20-1 | TGCAGTGCTAGCCGCAGCGGGGCCTCCTACAATGAGCAGTTCTTC | CSASRSGASYNEQFF
NA | TRBD2 | TRBJ2-5 | TRBV20-1 | TGCAGTGCTAGAATGGTACCGGGACTAGCGGGAGAAGAGACCCAGTACTTC | CSARMVPGLAGEETQYF
NA | TRBD2 | TRBJ2-1 | TRBV12-3/TRBV12-4 | TGTGCCAGCAGTAACAGCGGGGGATACAATGAGCAGTTCTTC | CASSNSGGYNEQFF
NA | TRBD2 | TRBJ2-1 | TRBV6-5 | TGTGCCAGCAGTCGCACCCCATTGACTAGCGGGAGGGCCAGTGAGCAGTTCTTC | CASSRTPLTSGRASEQFF
few | NA | TRBJ2-7 | TRBV30 | TGTGCCTGGAGTGCCGTTTCTAAGCAGTACTTC | CAWSAVSKQYF
few | NA | TRBJ2-5 | TRBV7-9 | TGTGCCAGCAGCTTCGGGTACAGAAGCCAAGAGACCCAGTACTTC | CASSFGYRSQETQYF
NA | TRBD2 | TRBJ2-1 | TRBV19 | TGTGCCAGTAGGAGGGGGACTAGCGGGAGTTATGAGCAGTTCTTC | CASRRGTSGSYEQFF
NA | NA | TRBJ2-7 | TRBV4-3 | TGCGCCAGCAGCCAAGTCAAAGGCTACGAGCAGTACTTC | CASSQVKGYEQYF
many | NA | TRBJ2-7 | TRBV7-9 | TGTGCCAGCAGCCGTAGTTCTCAGGACGAGCAGTACTTC | CASSRSSQDEQYF
few | NA | TRBJ1-5 | TRBV5-1 | TGCGCCAGCAGCTTGCAAATCAATCAGCCCCAGCATTTT | CASSLQINQPQHF
NA | NA | TRBJ2-3 | TRBV30 | TGTGCCTGGAAGACCGAACTACGACGCACAGATACGCAGTATTTT | CAWKTELRRTDTQYF
NA | TRBD2 | TRBJ2-1 | TRBV5-1 | TGCGCCAGCAGCGCCACCGGGACTAGTCCGTTCTTC | CASSATGTSPFF
few | NA | TRBJ2-3 | TRBV7-2 | TGTGCCAGCAGCTCTGTAGCCGGGATCACAGATACGCAGTATTTT | CASSSVAGITDTQYF
NA | NA | TRBJ2-5 | TRBV18 | TGTGCCAGTTCACCACTTCAGGTTCAAGAGACCCAGTACTTC | CASSPLQVQETQYF
few | NA | TRBJ2-5 | TRBV14 | TGTGCCAGCAGCCACCTATTAGGAGAGACCCAGTACTTC | CASSHLLGETQYF
many | NA | TRBJ2-3 | TRBV20-1 | TGCAGTGCTAGTGTTGAGGGGACAGATACGCAGTATTTT | CSASVEGTDTQYF
few | NA | TRBJ1-2 | TRBV20-1 | TGCAGTGCTGGCCCAGGGACGACTGGCTACACCTTC | CSAGPGTTGYTF
NA | NA | TRBJ2-4 | TRBV19 | TGTGCCAGTAGTGCACAATTAGCCAAAAACATTCAGTACTTC | CASSAQLAKNIQYF
few | NA | TRBJ2-5 | TRBV20-1 | TGCAGTGCTAGAGTAAATAGCGGCGAGACCCAGTACTTC | CSARVNSGETQYF
many | TRBD1 | TRBJ2-7 | TRBV19 | TGTGCCAGTAGTACGGACAGGTCCTACGAGCAGTACTTC | CASSTDRSYEQYF
NA | NA | TRBJ2-2 | TRBV7-6 | TGTGCCAGCAGCTCAGAAAGGAGGGCTGGGGAGCTGTTTTTT | CASSSERRAGELFF